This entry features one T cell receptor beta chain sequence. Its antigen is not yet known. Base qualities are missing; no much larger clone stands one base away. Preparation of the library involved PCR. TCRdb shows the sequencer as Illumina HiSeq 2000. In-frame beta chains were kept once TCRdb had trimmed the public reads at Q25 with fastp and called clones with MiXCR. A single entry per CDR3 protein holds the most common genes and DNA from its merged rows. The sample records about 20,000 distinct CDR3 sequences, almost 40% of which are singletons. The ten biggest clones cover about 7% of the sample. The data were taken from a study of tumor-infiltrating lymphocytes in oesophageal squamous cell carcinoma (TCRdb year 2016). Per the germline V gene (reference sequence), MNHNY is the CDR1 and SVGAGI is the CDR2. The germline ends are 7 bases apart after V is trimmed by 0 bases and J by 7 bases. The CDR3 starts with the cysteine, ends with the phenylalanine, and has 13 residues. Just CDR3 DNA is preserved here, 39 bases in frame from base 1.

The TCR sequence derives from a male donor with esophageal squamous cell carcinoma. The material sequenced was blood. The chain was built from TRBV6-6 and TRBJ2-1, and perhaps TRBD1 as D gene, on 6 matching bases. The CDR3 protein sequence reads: CASSYSRGNEQFF. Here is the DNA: TGTGCCAGCAGTTACTCCAGGGGTAATGAGCAGTTCTTC.